Listed here are 29 T cell receptor beta chains from one sample, sequenced in a study of vaccination and CD4 T cells after COVID-19. Antigens for these TCRs are unknown. The treatment is: approximately nine-day PBMC culture with coronavirus spike peptide pools or control peptides (ViraFEST assay). At the Johns Hopkins FTIC core, DNA taken from cultured CD4+ T cells was sequenced by way of the Oncomine TCR Beta short-read assay. MiXCR, applied by TCRdb to the PCR reads, yields one record per CDR3 protein. This sample has 17,000 or so distinct CDR3 sequences, with around a third found just once. The sample consisted of cultured CD4+ T cells from blood. Receptors originate from a human donor with COVID-19.

The V call is TRBV7-3, the J call TRBJ2-5; TRBD2 might be the D (5 bases). There are 15 residues in the CDR3. CDR1 is SGHTA and CDR2 is FQGTGA in the germline V gene. V lost 5 bases to trimming and J lost 9 bases, with 22 bases between them. The CDR3 loop is CASSPKDSSSAAQYF. CDR3 DNA: TGTGCCAGCAGCCCAAAGGACTCCTCGTCGGCGGCCCAGTACTTC.

The chain joins TRBV5-5 to TRBJ1-1; tentatively, D is TRBD1 (5 bases). The length of the CDR3 is 12 residues. V lost 0 bases and J lost 10, with 10 bases in between. The germline V gene has CDR1 SGHKS and CDR2 YYEKEE (reference sequence). The CDR3 bases are TGTGCCAGCAGCTTGGGGCAGGGTCGAGCTTTCTTT. This translates into CASSLGQGRAFF. Combining the CDR3 with reference TRBV5-5 and TRBJ1-1 gives the whole variable domain DAGVTQSPTHLIKTRGQQVTLRCSPISGHKSVSWYQQVLGQGPQFIFQYYEKEERGRGNFPDRFSARQFPNYSSELNVNALLLGDSALYLCASSLGQGRAFFGQGTRLTVV.

This clonotype has a handful of counts. V usage is TRBV7-3 and J usage is TRBJ1-6; tentatively, D is TRBD1 (5 bases). This CDR3 comprises 16 residues. V lost 2 bases and J lost 1, with 9 bases in between. Germline CDR1 SGHTA, CDR2 FQGTGA. The CDR3 spells CASSLGGRSYNSPLHF. The CDR3 DNA is TGTGCCAGCAGCTTAGGGGGGAGGTCCTATAATTCACCCCTCCACTTT.

This chain connects TRBV6-5 to TRBJ2-2; D uncertain. Trimming cost V 0 bases and J 1 base, with 9 bases left between them. This CDR3 is 16 amino acids long. CDR1 MNHEY and CDR2 SVGAGI come from the germline V gene. The CDR3 reads CASSYSLGRNTGELFF. The CDR3 DNA reads as TGTGCCAGCAGTTACTCTCTAGGTCGGAACACCGGGGAGCTGTTTTTT.

The table lists this clonotype with a few counts. The chain uses TRBV6-1 and TRBJ1-6; D unclear. CDR3 size: 12 residues. Trimming took 3 bases from V and 7 from J, leaving 4 bases between them. Germline V CDR1 and CDR2: MNHNS, SASEGT. CDR3 DNA: TGTGCCAGCAGTGACCCGAATTCACCCCTCCACTTT. Residues: CASSDPNSPLHF.

The rearrangement links TRBV19 to TRBJ2-3; 12 bases are a match to TRBD2. The CDR3 has 16 amino acids. Germline V gene data show CDR1 as LNHDA and CDR2 as SQIVND (reference sequence). The J segment lost 3 bases and the V segment lost 5 bases, leaving 6 bases of the junction unmatched. DNA for the CDR3: TGTGCCAGTAGTCTCCGGGGACTAGCGGGTACAGATACGCAGTATTTT. This sequence encodes CASSLRGLAGTDTQYF. Full variable domain (remainder filled in from reference TRBV19 and TRBJ2-3): DGGITQSPKYLFRKEGQNVTLSCEQNLNHDAMYWYRQDPGQGLRLIYYSQIVNDFQKGDIAEGYSVSREKKESFPLTVTSAQKNPTAFYLCASSLRGLAGTDTQYFGPGTRLTVL.

The chain employs TRBV11-1 and TRBJ1-1; possibly TRBD1 for D (5 bases). Trimming removed 3 bases at V and 8 bases at J, with 16 bases between. The CDR3 consists of 14 residues. Germline CDR1 is SGHAT and CDR2 is FQDESV (reference sequence). The CDR3 DNA is TGTGCCAGCAGCTTGCGTGGGGGAAGGATAGAAGCTTTCTTT. Its translation: CASSLRGGRIEAFF.

A few counts support this clonotype. V gene TRBV7-8 combines with J gene TRBJ1-2, with 9 bases that match TRBD1. Trimming took 0 bases from V and 1 from J; bases not matched to a gene: 0. The CDR3 is made up of 15 amino acids. CDR1 is SGHVS and CDR2 is FQNEAQ in the germline V gene. In nucleotides, the CDR3 is TGTGCCAGCAGCTTAGCGGGACAGGGTAACTATGGCTACACCTTC. It translates to CASSLAGQGNYGYTF.

This clonotype was detected only a few times. The chain links TRBV6-4 to TRBJ1-2; D gene ambiguous. This CDR3 comprises 14 residues. The V and J ends lost 3 bases and 4 bases respectively, with 12 bases between them. The germline V gene has CDR1 MRHNA and CDR2 SNTAGT. The CDR3 loop is CASSETSGTYGYTF. DNA of the CDR3: TGTGCCAGCAGTGAAACGTCAGGCACCTATGGCTACACCTTC.

This clonotype was detected a few times. The chain is built from TRBV6-1 and TRBJ2-7; D might be TRBD1 or TRBD2, each matching 5 bases. The CDR3 loop spans 16 amino acids. Germline V gene data show CDR1 as MNHNS and CDR2 as SASEGT. V was trimmed by 5 bases and J by 6 bases, leaving 23 bases between them. For the CDR3, the DNA is TGTGCCAGCAGTCCCCCGGGACGGCTGAGGGCGGGCGAGCAGTACTTC. It is translated as CASSPPGRLRAGEQYF.

This clonotype was seen a handful of times. The rearrangement uses TRBV4-1 and TRBJ1-2; tentative D call: TRBD1 (6 bases). The germline V and J ends were trimmed by 1 base and 4 bases, with 13 bases remaining between them. The CDR3 consists of 15 residues. Per germline, CDR1 MGHRA and CDR2 YSYEKL. This CDR3 reads CASSQVPTGPYGYTF. The DNA for the CDR3 is TGCGCCAGCAGCCAAGTCCCAACAGGGCCCTATGGCTACACCTTC.

This CDR3 is CASSPTGGNTIYF. The CDR3 region has the DNA TGTGCCAGCAGCCCGACAGGAGGAAACACCATATATTTT. The chain links TRBV11-1 to TRBJ1-3, with D possibly TRBD1 on 6 matching bases. The germline V and J ends were trimmed by 5 bases and 4 bases, with 9 bases remaining between them. The germline gives CDR1 SGHAT, CDR2 FQDESV (reference sequence). This CDR3 has 13 residues.

The chain employs TRBV18 and TRBJ2-5; unclear D gene. Germline V gene data show CDR1 as KGHSH and CDR2 as LQKENI. The CDR3 contains 11 residues. Trimming took off 6 bases at V and 5 bases at J, with 7 bases between the two ends. The CDR3 coding sequence is TGTGCCAGCTCTCCGTCGGAGACCCAGTACTTC. Residues: CASSPSETQYF.

In nucleotides, the CDR3 is TGTGCCAGCAGCTTAGCCACAGGGGCCGGGGAGCTGTTTTTT. Its translation is CASSLATGAGELFF. This chain joins TRBV7-2 and TRBJ2-2, with TRBD1 matching over 7 bases. The CDR3 runs to 14 residues. V lost 0 bases, J lost 6 bases, and 1 base stayed unmatched. In germline, CDR1 is SGHTA, CDR2 FQGNSA.

V gene TRBV5-4 combines with J gene TRBJ2-5, with 9 bases identical to TRBD1. Germline V gives CDR1 SGHNT, CDR2 YYREEE (reference sequence). Trimming took 5 bases from V and 1 from J; bases not matched to a gene: 6. This CDR3 contains 15 residues. CDR3 sequence reads: CASRPQGASQETQYF. For the CDR3, the DNA is TGTGCCAGCAGGCCACAGGGGGCCAGCCAAGAGACCCAGTACTTC.

The CDR3 DNA reads TGTGCTAGTGGTTTGGGGGTCAATCAGCCCCAGCATTTT. It specifies CASGLGVNQPQHF. The J gene is TRBJ1-5, the V gene TRBV12-5; unclear D gene. Germline CDR1 and CDR2: LGHNT and FRNRAP. The CDR3 has 13 residues. The V end was cut by 1 base, the J end by 3 bases, with 4 bases between.

This clonotype was observed a handful of times. The rearrangement uses TRBV14 and TRBJ1-2; D is undetermined. Trimming removed 0 bases from V and 3 bases from J, with 11 bases in between. CDR3 length equals 15 residues. Looked up from germline, CDR1 is SGHDN and CDR2 is FVKESK. CDR3 bases: TGTGCCAGCAGCCAAGAGGTCCACAGCGACTATGGCTACACCTTC. Translation gives CASSQEVHSDYGYTF.

This clonotype was seen a few times. The rearrangement joins TRBV4-3 to TRBJ1-2, with a tentative D call TRBD1 (5 bases). CDR1 LGHNA and CDR2 YSLEER come from the germline V gene. The length of the CDR3 is 15 residues. Trimming stripped 0 bases from V and 5 bases from J, with 13 bases between. CDR3 sequence reads: CASSQDRREKYGYTF. CDR3 nucleotides: TGCGCCAGCAGCCAAGACCGCAGGGAGAAGTATGGCTACACCTTC.

This clonotype was counted a few times. The chain recombines TRBV5-1 with TRBJ2-7; maybe TRBD2 (6 bases). This CDR3 region has 15 residues. Germline-derived CDR1 and CDR2 are SGHRS and YFSETQ. The V gene lost 0 bases and the J gene lost 3 bases, with 13 bases spanning the gap. The CDR3 DNA reads as TGCGCCAGCAGCTTGGCCGCGGGGCCCAACTACGAGCAGTACTTC. Its protein is CASSLAAGPNYEQYF.

This clonotype has only a few counts. This rearrangement joins TRBV19 to TRBJ2-5; D gene ambiguous. CDR1 is LNHDA and CDR2 is SQIVND in the germline V gene (reference sequence). This CDR3 region has 12 residues. Between the trimmed V and J ends, which lost 3 bases and 5 bases, there was a span of 7 bases. In DNA, the CDR3 is TGTGCCAGTAGTATTAGGGATGAGACCCAGTACTTC. Its translation is CASSIRDETQYF.

This chain joins TRBV6-1 and TRBJ2-5, with 9 bases identical to TRBD2. This CDR3 contains 15 residues. In germline, CDR1 is MNHNS, CDR2 SASEGT. The junction had 9 bases not matched to a gene; V was cut back by 6 bases and J by 4 bases. The CDR3 nucleotides are TGTGCCAGCAGGGTTAGCGGGGGCTGGGGAGAGACCCAGTACTTC. Its protein is CASRVSGGWGETQYF.

This clonotype was counted a few times. In DNA form, the CDR3 reads TGTGCCAGCAGTTACTCCGGGACAGGGGTAGCCAAAAACATTCAGTACTTC. Its translation: CASSYSGTGVAKNIQYF. V is TRBV6-5 and J is TRBJ2-4, with TRBD1 matching over 10 bases. The CDR3 sequence is 17 residues long. Germline V lookup: CDR1 MNHEY, CDR2 SVGAGI. The V gene end was trimmed by 0 bases and the J gene end by 0 bases; junction bases not matched to a gene: 2.

The V gene is TRBV5-1, the J gene TRBJ1-5, with D uncertain. This CDR3 has 15 amino acids. V was clipped by 1 base and J by 0 bases, with 8 bases between them. CDR1 and CDR2 from the germline V gene are SGHRS and YFSETQ. The CDR3 spells CASSLMGISNQPQHF. In DNA form, the CDR3 reads TGCGCCAGCAGCTTGATGGGAATTAGCAATCAGCCCCAGCATTTT.

This clonotype was found once. The chain is built from TRBV2 and TRBJ1-3, with D possibly TRBD1 on 6 matching bases. The V and J ends lost 6 bases and 3 bases respectively, with 12 bases between them. The CDR3 consists of 14 residues. Germline CDR1 is SNHLY and CDR2 is FYNNEI. The CDR3 reads CASRAGGLGNTIYF. The DNA for the CDR3 is TGTGCCAGCAGGGCCGGGGGGCTTGGAAACACCATATATTTT.

The rearrangement joins TRBV12-3 or TRBV12-4 to TRBJ1-2; 7 nucleotides match TRBD1. The CDR3 runs to 14 residues. With 6 bases clipped from V and 6 bases from J, the junction kept 10 bases outside the gene matches. CDR3 loop: CASRQRGQPNGYTF. For the CDR3, the DNA is TGTGCCAGCAGGCAGAGGGGACAGCCGAATGGCTACACCTTC.

The chain joins TRBV7-3 to TRBJ1-2, with 8 bases fitting TRBD1. V gave up 4 bases and J gave up 4 bases; unmatched junction bases: 11. CDR1 and CDR2 (germline): SGHTA, FQGTGA. This CDR3 spans 16 amino acids. The CDR3 region has the DNA TGTGCCAGCAGCTACCACGGGACAGGCCATTTCTATGGCTACACCTTC. Its protein product is CASSYHGTGHFYGYTF.

V usage is TRBV7-9 and J usage is TRBJ1-1, with a tentative D call TRBD1 (5 bases). This CDR3 is 13 amino acids long. The germline V gene encodes CDR1 SEHNR and CDR2 FQNEAQ (reference sequence). Trimming took off 5 bases at V and 3 bases at J, with 10 bases between the two ends. The CDR3 DNA reads as TGTGCCAGCAGCCTACGCAGGGACACTGAAGCTTTCTTT. Translating gives CASSLRRDTEAFF.

Sample share makes this clonotype medium-sized (0.01 to 0.1%). CDR3 protein: CASSPAALNYGYTF. For the CDR3, the DNA is TGTGCCAGCAGTCCAGCCGCACTTAACTATGGCTACACCTTC. This chain joins TRBV6-1 and TRBJ1-2; D is uncertain. Germline V gene data show CDR1 as MNHNS and CDR2 as SASEGT. Trimming stripped 5 bases from V and 1 base from J, with 11 bases between. CDR3 length: 14 amino acids.

The chain joins TRBV2 to TRBJ2-1, with 10 bases aligning to TRBD2. CDR3 length equals 14 residues. The J segment lost 10 bases and the V segment lost 9 bases, leaving 12 bases of the junction unmatched. The germline gives CDR1 SNHLY, CDR2 FYNNEI. Written as DNA, the CDR3 is TGTGCCAGGGGGGCCGGGACTAGCGATCGGGAGCAGTTCTTC. Its translation: CARGAGTSDREQFF.